The source of this T cell receptor (beta chain) is a study of blood T cell repertoires in COVID-19. Background on the study: T cells, B-cell-depleted T cells, or PBMCs supplied cDNA or gDNA.

Measured with immunoSEQ multiplex PCR; TCRdb has only the in-frame clones, and not every one. The sample records about 290,000 clones, 70% to 90% being singletons. In germline, CDR1 is LGHNA, CDR2 YNFKEQ. The ends lost 4 bases at V and 4 bases at J; junction bases unmatched: 8. This CDR3 is built from 15 residues. This clone was detected only once. The chain couples TRBV4-2 to TRBJ1-2; 8 positions match TRBD1. This receptor was taken from a woman aged 50 to 60 with active or convalescent COVID-19. The sequencing sample was made of peripheral blood. The CDR3 DNA reads as TGTGCCAGCAGCCCCCATAGGGACAGGAGCTATGGCTACACCTTC. Translated, it gives CASSPHRDRSYGYTF.